What follows are 30 T cell receptor beta chains derived from one specimen sequenced in a study of vaccination and CD4 T cells after COVID-19. For these receptors, no antigen is known. With the Oncomine TCR Beta short-read assay, DNA from cultured CD4+ T cells was sequenced. In TCRdb, the PCR reads were re-called with MiXCR into one record per CDR3 protein. Of 20,000 to 25,000 distinct CDR3 sequences in the sample, under 65% are singletons; the top ten hold roughly 15%. Treatment in this sample: approximately 9-day PBMC culture with coronavirus spike peptide pools or control peptides (ViraFEST assay). The material was CD4+ T cells from blood, cultured in vitro, obtained after SARS-CoV-2 vaccination. The receptor set was obtained from a human donor who received a COVID-19 vaccine.

The chain combines TRBV20-1 with TRBJ1-6; D unclear. Trimming shortened V by 6 bases and J by 9 bases, and 12 bases separated the two germline ends. The germline CDR1 and CDR2 sequences are DFQATT and SNEGSKA (reference sequence). CDR3 length: 12 amino acids. CDR3 sequence: CSASQSGSPLHF. CDR3 in DNA: TGCAGTGCCTCCCAAAGTGGTTCACCCCTCCACTTT.

The chain employs TRBV5-8 and TRBJ2-7; D is tentatively TRBD1 or TRBD2 (5 bases each). Trimming removed 0 bases from V and 5 bases from J, with 15 bases in between. CDR3 length: 15 amino acids. Germline V lookup: CDR1 SGHTS, CDR2 YDEGEE. CDR3 nucleotide sequence: TGTGCCAGCAGCTTGGGCTGGGGACCCACCCACGAGCAGTACTTC. As protein: CASSLGWGPTHEQYF.

A few counts support this clonotype. The chain joins TRBV7-2 to TRBJ1-6; no firm D call. Germline V lookup: CDR1 SGHTA, CDR2 FQGNSA. The V end was cut by 5 bases, the J end by 16 bases, with 18 bases between. This CDR3 has 13 residues. The CDR3: CASSPGWEYSLHF. The CDR3 nucleotides read TGTGCCAGCAGCCCGGGTTGGGAATACTCTCTCCACTTT.

This clonotype was counted a few times. The rearrangement links TRBV5-4 to TRBJ2-5; no definite D call. The V and J ends lost 1 base and 4 bases respectively, with 5 bases between them. CDR3 size: 12 residues. Germline loops: CDR1 SGHNT, CDR2 YYREEE (reference sequence). This CDR3 is CASSLFPETQYF. In DNA, the CDR3 is TGTGCCAGCAGCTTGTTCCCAGAGACCCAGTACTTC.

A single count supports this clonotype. The J gene is TRBJ2-7, the V gene TRBV7-7, with D unclear. The CDR3 has 13 amino acids. Trimming removed 1 base from V and 1 base from J, with 5 bases in between. CDR1 SSHAT and CDR2 FNYEAQ come from the germline V gene (reference sequence). The CDR3 protein is CASSLELSYEQYF. The CDR3 DNA sequence: TGTGCCAGCAGCTTAGAACTGTCCTACGAGCAGTACTTC.

The rearrangement joins TRBV24-1 to TRBJ1-1; D remains unclear. Per germline, CDR1 KGHDR and CDR2 SFDVKD. This CDR3 region has 13 residues. The V gene lost 3 bases and the J gene lost 8 bases, with 12 bases spanning the gap. Here the CDR3 reads CATSDSVSGEAFF. The CDR3 DNA reads as TGTGCCACCAGTGATAGTGTTTCTGGGGAAGCTTTCTTT.

This clonotype was counted a few times. The chain links TRBV19 to TRBJ2-2, with D perhaps TRBD1 (6 bases). Trimming cost V 4 bases and J 6 bases, with 9 bases left between them. Germline CDR1 and CDR2: LNHDA and SQIVND (reference sequence). The CDR3 loop spans 13 amino acids. The CDR3 coding sequence is TGTGCCAGTAGTACGGGACAACCCGGGGAGCTGTTTTTT. It translates to CASSTGQPGELFF.

This chain links TRBV7-3 with TRBJ1-2, with D perhaps TRBD1 (6 bases). CDR3 length: 16 amino acids. Germline V gene sequence: CDR1 SGHTA, CDR2 FQGTGA. Deletions cut 0 bases from V and 3 bases from J, with 14 bases between. In DNA form, the CDR3 reads TGTGCCAGCAGCTTAACTGGAGGGGGGGGGCACTATGGCTACACCTTC. It translates to CASSLTGGGGHYGYTF.

The chain employs TRBV21-1 and TRBJ2-3; the tabulated D call, TRBD2, remains unverified against the DNA. TRBV21-1 is a listed pseudogene. The CDR3 has 16 amino acids. The CDR3: CASIVQWTSQGDTQYF. The DNA for the CDR3 is TGTGCCAGCATCGTACAATGGACTAGCCAAGGAGATACGCAGTATTTT.

This rearrangement joins TRBV6-2 or TRBV6-3 to TRBJ1-1; D is unresolved. The V gene lost 5 bases and the J gene lost 1 base, with 8 bases spanning the gap. Germline CDR1 is MNHEY and CDR2 is SVGEGT. The CDR3 runs 13 residues. In nucleotides, the CDR3 is TGTGCCAGCAGTAAATTAAGGAACACTGAAGCTTTCTTT. This translates into CASSKLRNTEAFF.

As to this clonotype: One end of the junction fails to match germline, which may point to a read error. This chain uses TRBV5-5 with TRBJ1-4; D not certain. The CDR3 has 13 amino acids. CDR1 is SGHKS, CDR2 YYEKEE, per germline (reference sequence). CDR3 DNA: TGTGCCAGCAGCTTGGCCCCAAGTGAAAAACGGATTTTT. This codes for CASSLAPSEKRIF.

The rearrangement joins TRBV12-3 or TRBV12-4 to TRBJ2-5; 10 nucleotides align to TRBD1. This CDR3 comprises 14 residues. J gave up 5 bases and V 1 base, and 1 base lay outside the gene matches. The CDR3 DNA reads TGTGCCAGCAGTTTAGGGACAGGGGGGGAGACCCAGTACTTC. Protein sequence: CASSLGTGGETQYF.

The rearrangement links TRBV6-4 to TRBJ1-2, with D maybe TRBD1 (6 bases). With 6 bases removed from V and 0 bases from J, the gap between germline ends came to 20 bases. The CDR3 is 17 amino acids. Looked up from germline, CDR1 is MRHNA and CDR2 is SNTAGT. The CDR3 loop is CASRIDRFVHANYGYTF. The DNA for the CDR3 is TGTGCCAGCAGAATCGACAGGTTTGTTCATGCTAACTATGGCTACACCTTC.

The chain carries TRBV4-2 and TRBJ1-6; no reliable D call. The V and J ends lost 0 bases and 5 bases respectively, with 11 bases between them. CDR3 length: 16 residues. Germline loops: CDR1 LGHNA, CDR2 YNFKEQ. CDR3 amino acids: CASSQETGRDNSPLHF. DNA of the CDR3: TGTGCCAGCAGCCAAGAAACGGGCCGGGATAATTCACCCCTCCACTTT.

The CDR3 DNA follows: TGCGCCAGCAGCTCGACAGGGGACAATTCACCCCTCCACTTT. Its translation: CASSSTGDNSPLHF. The rearrangement links TRBV5-1 to TRBJ1-6, with 8 bases that match TRBD1. The CDR3 covers 14 residues. Per germline, CDR1 SGHRS and CDR2 YFSETQ. V was clipped by 3 bases and J by 7 bases; unmatched bases: 3. The full variable domain, completed using reference TRBV5-1 and TRBJ1-6, is KAGVTQTPRYLIKTRGQQVTLSCSPISGHRSVSWYQQTPGQGLQFLFEYFSETQRNKGNFPGRFSGRQFSNSRSEMNVSTLELGDSALYLCASSSTGDNSPLHFGNGTRLTVT.

The chain is built from TRBV12-3 or TRBV12-4 and TRBJ2-3, with 7 bases fitting TRBD2. The CDR3 spans 19 residues. J gave up 1 base and V 7 bases, and 20 bases lay outside the gene matches. For the CDR3, the DNA is TGTGCCAGCAATCGTTCTGGAGGGATACTAGCGCGAGGCACAGATACGCAGTATTTT. Amino acid sequence: CASNRSGGILARGTDTQYF.

The V and J genes are TRBV21-1 and TRBJ1-1; the tabulated D call, TRBD1, remains unverified against the DNA. TRBV21-1 is assigned pseudogene status. The CDR3 consists of 16 residues. In nucleotides, the CDR3 is TGTGCCAGCACCACAATTCCAAGACAGGGGAACACTGAAGCTTTCTTT. Protein: CASTTIPRQGNTEAFF.

This clonotype was seen more than once but under ten times. The CDR3 spells CASPGGDNQPQHF. CDR3 nucleotides: TGTGCCAGCCCCGGGGGGGACAATCAGCCCCAGCATTTT. V is TRBV12-3 or TRBV12-4 and J is TRBJ1-5, with D possibly matching TRBD1 (5 bases). With 8 bases removed from V and 3 bases from J, the gap between germline ends came to 11 bases. The CDR3 loop spans 13 amino acids.

This sequence joins TRBV28 and TRBJ2-3, with 11 bases fitting TRBD2. With V trimmed by 4 bases and J by 2 bases, 8 bases remained unmatched. This CDR3 has 17 amino acids. The germline V gene encodes CDR1 MDHEN and CDR2 SYDVKM. CDR3 sequence: CASSSTRSGGATDTQYF. The CDR3 DNA reads as TGTGCCAGCAGTTCTACCCGTAGCGGGGGGGCCACAGATACGCAGTATTTT.

The rearrangement joins TRBV7-2 to TRBJ1-3, with D unclear. Germline V gives CDR1 SGHTA, CDR2 FQGNSA. This CDR3 has 14 amino acids. Trimming cost V 1 base and J 4 bases, with 8 bases left between them. CDR3 in DNA: TGTGCCAGCAGCTTAGGCACAGTCGGAAACACCATATATTTT. Translation gives CASSLGTVGNTIYF.

The rearrangement uses TRBV7-2 and TRBJ1-2; 7 bases are a match to TRBD1. J gave up 7 bases and V 7 bases, and 9 bases lay outside the gene matches. CDR1 and CDR2 (germline): SGHTA, FQGNSA. The CDR3 is 13 residues long. The CDR3 bases are TGTGCCAGCATCGACAGGGCGGGTACTGGCTACACCTTC. Protein: CASIDRAGTGYTF.

Only a few counts were recorded for this clonotype. The chain couples TRBV10-1 to TRBJ2-5; perhaps TRBD2 as D (6 bases). CDR1 WNHNN and CDR2 SYGVQD come from the germline V gene (reference sequence). CDR3 length equals 13 residues. Trimming removed 4 bases from V and 7 bases from J, with 13 bases in between. The CDR3 DNA reads TGCGCCAGCAGTGGTGGGGACGGGGGGACCCAGTACTTC. It encodes CASSGGDGGTQYF.

This clonotype was detected only a few times. The chain uses TRBV6-1 and TRBJ1-5; D possibly corresponds to TRBD1 (5 bases). Germline-derived CDR1 and CDR2 are MNHNS and SASEGT. Trimming took 6 bases from V and 0 from J, leaving 6 bases between them. The CDR3 is 13 amino acids. CDR3 DNA sequence: TGTGCCAGCAGGACAGTTAGCAATCAGCCCCAGCATTTT. It specifies CASRTVSNQPQHF.

This clonotype appeared a few times. V usage is TRBV15 and J usage is TRBJ2-7; a possible D gene is TRBD2 (6 bases). Trimming stripped 0 bases from V and 4 bases from J, with 10 bases between. CDR1 and CDR2 (germline): LNHNV, YYDKDF (reference sequence). The CDR3 length is 14 residues. Here the CDR3 reads CATSRDLGGYEQYF. The CDR3 DNA is TGTGCCACCAGCAGAGACTTGGGGGGATACGAGCAGTACTTC.

The chain is built from TRBV10-3 and TRBJ2-7, with 7 bases aligning to TRBD1. With V trimmed by 3 bases and J by 3 bases, 5 bases remained unmatched. Looked up from germline, CDR1 is ENHRY and CDR2 is SYGVKD. The CDR3 spans 14 residues. The CDR3 coding sequence is TGTGCCATCAGTGACTTCCGGGACAGCTACGAGCAGTACTTC. The encoded protein is CAISDFRDSYEQYF.

The genes are TRBV6-1 and TRBJ1-1; 11 positions match TRBD1. V was clipped by 6 bases and J by 3 bases; unmatched bases: 6. Germline-derived CDR1 and CDR2 are MNHNS and SASEGT. The CDR3 has 15 amino acids. The chain's CDR3 is CASRGTGGLDTEAFF. For the CDR3, the DNA is TGTGCCAGCAGAGGGACAGGGGGTTTAGACACTGAAGCTTTCTTT.

This clonotype was observed a handful of times. The genes are TRBV30 and TRBJ1-2; no firm D call. V gave up 0 bases and J gave up 4 bases, with 9 bases separating them. This CDR3 has 13 amino acids. The germline gives CDR1 GTSNPN, CDR2 SVGIG (reference sequence). CDR3 nucleotide sequence: TGTGCCTGGAGTGTACGGTTCGGCTATGGCTACACCTTC. This sequence encodes CAWSVRFGYGYTF.

The chain uses TRBV7-6 and TRBJ1-6, with 7 nucleotides matching TRBD1. CDR1 is SGHVS and CDR2 is FNYEAQ in the germline V gene. V lost 6 bases to trimming and J lost 6 bases; unmatched junction nucleotides: 5. There are 14 residues in the CDR3. The CDR3 sequence: CASRTRDSNSPLHF. Here the CDR3 DNA reads TGTGCCAGCAGAACACGGGACAGTAATTCACCCCTCCACTTT.

The chain uses TRBV20-1 and TRBJ1-1; a possible D gene is TRBD1 (5 bases). Trimming stripped 2 bases from V and 1 base from J, with 14 bases between. Germline V CDR1 and CDR2: DFQATT, SNEGSKA (reference sequence). The CDR3 has 15 amino acids. The CDR3 nucleotides read TGCAGTGCTAGATCTTCGGACACACAGAACACTGAAGCTTTCTTT. As protein: CSARSSDTQNTEAFF.

This sequence joins TRBV5-1 and TRBJ2-2; 8 bases are a match to TRBD2. This CDR3 comprises 15 residues. Per the germline V gene, CDR1 is SGHRS and CDR2 is YFSETQ. Losses at the gene ends were 4 bases for V and 0 bases for J; bases not matched to a gene: 2. As DNA, the CDR3 is TGCGCCAGCAGCCAGGGACTAGCGAACACCGGGGAGCTGTTTTTT. This sequence encodes CASSQGLANTGELFF.